This T cell receptor beta chain stems from a study of T cell responses to AZD1222 COVID-19 vaccine. The method was immunoSEQ multiplex PCR; TCRdb's version includes in-frame clones alone and lacks a portion of them. The sample lists more than 50,000 clones; around 90% were seen once. Germline values: CDR1 SGDLS, CDR2 YYNGEE. Trimming left V 3 bases short and J 6 bases short, with 13 bases between. The CDR3 length is 13 residues. The chain couples TRBV9 to TRBJ2-7; D ambiguous. The source is an adult in good health. The starting material was peripheral blood, obtained on day 0 of AZD1222 vaccination. The CDR3 here is CASSADPNREQYF. The DNA of the CDR3 is TGTGCCAGCAGCGCCGATCCAAATCGCGAGCAGTACTTC.